One and the same sample provided the 4 T cell receptor beta chains below, sequenced in a study of blood T cell repertoires in COVID-19. The protocol was immunoSEQ multiplex PCR, while the TCRdb copy is restricted to in-frame clones and leaves out a portion. The top ten hold 3.5% to 4% of the sample, which has 310,000 or so clones, 85% to 90% seen once. The source material was peripheral blood. All receptors derive from a woman aged 45-65 years with active or convalescent COVID-19.

V is TRBV9 and J is TRBJ2-1, with 7 positions matching TRBD2. Unmatched junction bases numbered 4, after V lost 4 bases and J lost 6 bases. The V gene's germline CDR1 is SGDLS and CDR2 YYNGEE. CDR3 length equals 13 residues. In DNA, the CDR3 is TGTGCCAGCAGCTCGGGGGGTGGCAATGAGCAGTTCTTC. Protein: CASSSGGGNEQFF.

The chain joins TRBV4-1 to TRBJ1-4, with TRBD1 as a possible D gene (5 bases). The CDR3 is made up of 17 amino acids. V lost 0 bases and J lost 8, with 19 bases in between. Germline lookup yields CDR1 MGHRA and CDR2 YSYEKL. CDR3 in amino acids: CASSQDLSGGGQEKLFF. The CDR3 coding sequence is TGCGCCAGCAGCCAAGATCTCTCGGGGGGTGGTCAGGAAAAACTGTTTTTT.

The chain combines TRBV19 with TRBJ2-1; a weak D match, TRBD2 (6 bases). The CDR3 length is 16 residues. Trimming took off 3 bases at V and 8 bases at J, with 20 bases between the two ends. In germline, CDR1 is LNHDA, CDR2 SQIVND (reference sequence). In DNA, the CDR3 is TGTGCCAGTAGTATCTTGTACAGCGGGTCTTCCCATGAGCAGTTCTTC. Amino acid sequence: CASSILYSGSSHEQFF.

The gene calls are TRBV29-1 and TRBJ2-1; 10 bases match TRBD2. CDR3 length: 13 amino acids. V shed 6 bases, J shed 9 bases, and the junction held 8 bases outside the gene matches. From germline, CDR1 is SQVTM and CDR2 ANQGSEA. CDR3 sequence: CSVRLAGVSEQFF. In DNA, the CDR3 is TGCAGCGTGCGGCTAGCGGGAGTAAGTGAGCAGTTCTTC.